These T cell receptor beta chains were read from a single sample in a study of blood T cell repertoires in COVID-19. Sequencing used immunoSEQ multiplex PCR; TCRdb keeps in-frame clones, though not all of them. The data hold around 300,000 clones, with roughly 88% observed a single time. The sequenced sample consisted of peripheral blood. Receptors were obtained from a woman aged 70-85 years with acute or convalescent COVID-19. Each CDR3 is given with its conserved first and last residue. A D gene is named only where the DNA matches it firmly. Clone size is shown for a subset of rows, as once, few, many or a class of expanded clone.

D gene: NA; V gene: TRBV27; J gene: TRBJ1-6; clone size: NA; CDR3 protein: CASRAWGGKNSPLHF; CDR3 DNA: TGTGCCAGCAGGGCCTGGGGGGGGAAGAACTCACCCCTCCACTTT
D gene: NA; V gene: TRBV5-1; J gene: TRBJ2-5; clone size: NA; CDR3 protein: CASSLSGRETQYF; CDR3 DNA: TGCGCCAGCAGCTTGAGTGGGCGAGAGACCCAGTACTTC
D gene: TRBD2; V gene: TRBV2; J gene: TRBJ2-1; clone size: NA; CDR3 protein: CASSRLTSAGNEQFF; CDR3 DNA: TGTGCCAGCAGCCGACTGACTAGCGCGGGCAATGAGCAGTTCTTC
D gene: NA; V gene: TRBV5-4; J gene: TRBJ1-2; clone size: once; CDR3 protein: CASSLNTGTAGGYTF; CDR3 DNA: TGTGCCAGCAGCTTAAACACAGGGACGGCGGGTGGCTACACCTTC
D gene: TRBD1; V gene: TRBV7-2; J gene: TRBJ1-2; clone size: NA; CDR3 protein: CASRVTGGYGYTF; CDR3 DNA: TGTGCCAGCAGGGTTACAGGGGGGTATGGCTACACCTTC
D gene: NA; V gene: TRBV11-3; J gene: TRBJ2-7; clone size: NA; CDR3 protein: CASSFSAGREQYF; CDR3 DNA: TGTGCCAGCAGCTTTAGTGCGGGCCGGGAGCAGTACTTC
D gene: TRBD2; V gene: TRBV7-2; J gene: TRBJ2-7; clone size: once; CDR3 protein: CASSLERGAVAYEQYF; CDR3 DNA: TGTGCCAGCAGCTTAGAGCGGGGGGCAGTCGCCTACGAGCAGTACTTC
D gene: NA; V gene: TRBV27; J gene: TRBJ2-7; clone size: NA; CDR3 protein: CASSLFAGGEQYF; CDR3 DNA: TGTGCCAGCAGTTTATTTGCCGGGGGTGAGCAGTACTTC
D gene: NA; V gene: TRBV6-5; J gene: TRBJ2-7; clone size: NA; CDR3 protein: CASRQKEGQYF; CDR3 DNA: TGTGCCAGCAGACAGAAGGAGGGGCAGTACTTC
D gene: NA; V gene: TRBV6-5; J gene: TRBJ2-1; clone size: NA; CDR3 protein: CASSHNNEQFF; CDR3 DNA: TGTGCCAGCAGTCACAACAATGAGCAGTTCTTC
D gene: TRBD1; V gene: TRBV5-1; J gene: TRBJ1-4; clone size: NA; CDR3 protein: CASSLAGTGGEKLFF; CDR3 DNA: TGCGCCAGCAGCTTGGCCGGGACAGGCGGAGAAAAACTGTTTTTT
D gene: TRBD2; V gene: TRBV12-5; J gene: TRBJ2-1; clone size: NA; CDR3 protein: CASGLALAGGPGEQFF; CDR3 DNA: TGTGCTAGTGGTTTGGCTTTAGCGGGGGGGCCGGGTGAGCAGTTCTTC
D gene: TRBD2; V gene: TRBV3-1/TRBV3-2; J gene: TRBJ2-5; clone size: NA; CDR3 protein: CASSPIAGGGWTQYF; CDR3 DNA: TGTGCCAGCAGCCCTATAGCGGGGGGAGGATGGACCCAGTACTTC
D gene: NA; V gene: TRBV13; J gene: TRBJ2-1; clone size: NA; CDR3 protein: CASSLGAGRQYNEQFF; CDR3 DNA: TGTGCCAGCAGCTTAGGAGCGGGCAGACAATACAATGAGCAGTTCTTC
D gene: NA; V gene: TRBV16; J gene: TRBJ2-2; clone size: NA; CDR3 protein: CASSQWRGQATGELFF; CDR3 DNA: TGTGCCAGCAGCCAATGGAGGGGGCAGGCCACCGGGGAGCTGTTTTTT
D gene: TRBD1; V gene: TRBV27; J gene: TRBJ2-7; clone size: few; CDR3 protein: CASSLRTGTGRYEQYF; CDR3 DNA: TGTGCCAGCAGTTTAAGGACAGGGACGGGGCGGTACGAGCAGTACTTC
D gene: TRBD1; V gene: TRBV27; J gene: TRBJ1-3; clone size: NA; CDR3 protein: CASSPRYRGSGNTIYF; CDR3 DNA: TGTGCCAGCAGTCCCCGTTACAGGGGCTCTGGAAACACCATATATTTT
D gene: NA; V gene: TRBV7-2; J gene: TRBJ2-3; clone size: NA; CDR3 protein: CASSLGVGRVDTQYF; CDR3 DNA: TGTGCCAGCAGCTTAGGAGTAGGCCGGGTCGATACGCAGTATTTT
D gene: NA; V gene: TRBV6-1; J gene: TRBJ2-2; clone size: NA; CDR3 protein: CASSEGTSNTGELFF; CDR3 DNA: TGTGCCAGCAGTGAAGGGACTTCGAACACCGGGGAGCTGTTTTTT
D gene: TRBD2; V gene: TRBV3-1/TRBV3-2; J gene: TRBJ2-4; clone size: NA; CDR3 protein: CASSQGVRGGTLKNIQYF; CDR3 DNA: TGTGCCAGCAGCCAAGGGGTGCGGGGGGGGACCCTCAAAAACATTCAGTACTTC
D gene: TRBD2; V gene: TRBV19; J gene: TRBJ2-3; clone size: NA; CDR3 protein: CASRRTSGGSDTQYF; CDR3 DNA: TGTGCCAGTAGGCGGACTAGCGGGGGTTCAGATACGCAGTATTTT
D gene: NA; V gene: TRBV6-5; J gene: TRBJ1-5; clone size: NA; CDR3 protein: CASSPSSGVGQPQHF; CDR3 DNA: TGTGCCAGCAGCCCATCTTCAGGGGTCGGTCAGCCCCAGCATTTT
D gene: TRBD2; V gene: TRBV5-4; J gene: TRBJ2-1; clone size: NA; CDR3 protein: CATGLAGVLYNEQFF; CDR3 DNA: TGTGCCACTGGACTAGCGGGGGTCCTTTACAATGAGCAGTTCTTC
D gene: NA; V gene: TRBV2; J gene: TRBJ2-5; clone size: NA; CDR3 protein: CASKQGSLETQYF; CDR3 DNA: TGTGCCAGCAAACAGGGTAGTCTTGAGACCCAGTACTTC
D gene: TRBD1; V gene: TRBV30; J gene: TRBJ1-2; clone size: many; CDR3 protein: CAWAPGQGFLEGGYTF; CDR3 DNA: TGTGCCTGGGCCCCGGGACAGGGCTTCCTAGAAGGTGGCTACACCTTC
D gene: TRBD1; V gene: TRBV7-3; J gene: TRBJ2-7; clone size: NA; CDR3 protein: CASSQGQGAYEQYF; CDR3 DNA: TGTGCCAGCAGCCAGGGACAGGGGGCCTACGAGCAGTACTTC
D gene: TRBD1; V gene: TRBV5-1; J gene: TRBJ2-1; clone size: NA; CDR3 protein: CASTTGTGGVNEQFF; CDR3 DNA: TGCGCCAGCACCACAGGGACAGGGGGAGTAAATGAGCAGTTCTTC
D gene: TRBD1; V gene: TRBV24-1; J gene: TRBJ1-4; clone size: once; CDR3 protein: CATSDLGTNRGEKLFF; CDR3 DNA: TGTGCCACCAGTGATTTGGGCACCAACAGGGGTGAAAAACTGTTTTTT
D gene: NA; V gene: TRBV5-4; J gene: TRBJ1-2; clone size: NA; CDR3 protein: CASSPQTGTIYYGYTF; CDR3 DNA: TGTGCCAGCAGTCCGCAGACGGGGACTATCTATTATGGCTACACCTTC
D gene: TRBD2; V gene: TRBV5-1; J gene: TRBJ2-3; clone size: NA; CDR3 protein: CASSTTSGGTDTQYF; CDR3 DNA: TGCGCCAGCAGCACGACTAGCGGGGGGACAGATACGCAGTATTTT
D gene: NA; V gene: TRBV2; J gene: TRBJ2-7; clone size: NA; CDR3 protein: CASSSGLGYEQYF; CDR3 DNA: TGTGCCAGCAGCTCAGGGTTAGGATACGAGCAGTACTTC
D gene: TRBD2; V gene: TRBV2; J gene: TRBJ2-4; clone size: NA; CDR3 protein: CASRETSEGSIQYF; CDR3 DNA: TGTGCCAGCAGGGAGACTAGCGAGGGAAGCATTCAGTACTTC
D gene: TRBD1; V gene: TRBV3-1/TRBV3-2; J gene: TRBJ1-1; clone size: few; CDR3 protein: CASSLIGTVDSRAFF; CDR3 DNA: TGTGCCAGCAGCCTTATAGGGACAGTAGATTCAAGAGCTTTCTTT
D gene: NA; V gene: TRBV7-2; J gene: TRBJ2-5; clone size: NA; CDR3 protein: CASSLGQSQETQYF; CDR3 DNA: TGTGCCAGCAGCTTGGGGCAAAGCCAAGAGACCCAGTACTTC
D gene: NA; V gene: TRBV6-6; J gene: TRBJ1-2; clone size: NA; CDR3 protein: CASSQRRGREGYGYTF; CDR3 DNA: TGTGCCAGCAGTCAGCGGAGAGGGAGAGAAGGCTATGGCTACACCTTC
D gene: NA; V gene: TRBV19; J gene: TRBJ1-6; clone size: once; CDR3 protein: CASSPRPPANSPLHF; CDR3 DNA: TGTGCCAGTAGTCCGCGTCCCCCCGCCAATTCACCCCTCCACTTT
D gene: NA; V gene: TRBV5-1; J gene: TRBJ2-2; clone size: NA; CDR3 protein: CASSLGSGVTGELFF; CDR3 DNA: TGCGCCAGCAGCTTGGGATCGGGGGTCACCGGGGAGCTGTTTTTT
D gene: TRBD2; V gene: TRBV6-2/TRBV6-3; J gene: TRBJ2-3; clone size: NA; CDR3 protein: CASSAPTTSGAGDTQYF; CDR3 DNA: TGTGCCAGCAGTGCGCCGACGACTAGCGGGGCGGGAGATACGCAGTATTTT
D gene: TRBD2; V gene: TRBV2; J gene: TRBJ2-1; clone size: NA; CDR3 protein: CASPGQRGYNEQFF; CDR3 DNA: TGTGCCTCCCCAGGCCAGCGGGGGTACAATGAGCAGTTCTTC
D gene: TRBD1; V gene: TRBV6-2/TRBV6-3; J gene: TRBJ1-2; clone size: NA; CDR3 protein: CASRYLQGLGDGGYGYTF; CDR3 DNA: TGTGCCAGCAGATACCTACAGGGGTTGGGCGACGGGGGCTATGGCTACACCTTC
D gene: NA; V gene: TRBV3-1/TRBV3-2; J gene: TRBJ1-2; clone size: once; CDR3 protein: CASSQDLSYGYTF; CDR3 DNA: TGTGCCAGCAGCCAAGATCTGAGCTATGGCTACACCTTC
D gene: NA; V gene: TRBV6-1; J gene: TRBJ2-3; clone size: NA; CDR3 protein: CASSEIAGTPTTDTQYF; CDR3 DNA: TGTGCCAGCAGTGAAATTGCCGGGACTCCAACCACAGATACGCAGTATTTT
D gene: NA; V gene: TRBV30; J gene: TRBJ2-7; clone size: few; CDR3 protein: CAWSVGTDFYEQYF; CDR3 DNA: TGTGCCTGGAGTGTCGGGACTGACTTTTACGAGCAGTACTTC
D gene: TRBD1; V gene: TRBV7-9; J gene: TRBJ1-1; clone size: NA; CDR3 protein: CASARGDSNTEAFF; CDR3 DNA: TGTGCCAGCGCCAGGGGGGACAGCAACACTGAAGCTTTCTTT